The clone carrying this T cell receptor beta chain showed up just a few times. Its cognate antigen is unknown. These data come from a study of response to subunit inactivated influenza vaccine. Study results and limitations: After each seasonal influenza vaccination, few new T cells are recruited, the authors suggested.

TCRdb used MiXCR to reprocess the RT-PCR reads, holding one entry per CDR3 protein. The sample includes more than 700,000 distinct CDR3 sequences, 20% to 25% of them seen just once. Unmatched junction bases numbered 4, after V lost 1 base and J lost 1 base. The CDR3 has 16 residues. CDR1 is SGHTA and CDR2 is FQGNSA in the germline V gene. This sequence joins TRBV7-2 and TRBJ2-4; 7 nucleotides align to TRBD2. This TCR was recovered from a middle-aged man who received an inactivated influenza vaccine. Here the sequenced sample was PBMCs from blood, taken more than 4 days after vaccination. CDR3: CASSLVGGGAKNIQYF. The DNA for the CDR3 is TGTGCCAGCAGCTTAGTCGGGGGAGGGGCCAAAAACATTCAGTACTTC.